The entry below gives a single TCR beta chain sequence along with its context. One end of the junction varies from germline; a read error may be responsible. Germline CDR1 reads MNHEY; CDR2 reads SVGAGI. The CDR3 has 14 residues. This sample is drawn from a study of tumor-infiltrating lymphocytes in primary liver carcinoma. Total RNA and DNA came together from roughly 20-30 mg of bulk tissue without cell sorting. Reverse transcription of roughly 0.45 ug total RNA with a constant-region primer produced TCR beta cDNA. Investigators got TCR beta libraries out of three nested multiplex PCR rounds, done with slightly modified ARM-PCR. The first two PCR rounds used TRBV1-TRBV30 forward primers with a C-beta reverse primer, about 10 cycles each. MiXCR, run by TCRdb on the multiplex PCR reads, gives a single entry per CDR3 protein. The sample yields 48,000 or so distinct CDR3 sequences, roughly 77% seen once.

The gene calls are TRBV6-5 and TRBJ2-5; TRBD2 aligns across 8 bases. The TCR was taken from a middle-aged man with primary liver carcinoma and hepatitis B virus infection. The sequencing sample was made of liver tumor tissue from sampling region 3. Subset reported: tumor region T3, left-lateral pole. The CDR3 sequence: CASSYGTSQETKYF. In DNA form, the CDR3 reads TGTGCCAGCAGTTACGGGACTAGTCAAGAGACCAAGTACTTC.